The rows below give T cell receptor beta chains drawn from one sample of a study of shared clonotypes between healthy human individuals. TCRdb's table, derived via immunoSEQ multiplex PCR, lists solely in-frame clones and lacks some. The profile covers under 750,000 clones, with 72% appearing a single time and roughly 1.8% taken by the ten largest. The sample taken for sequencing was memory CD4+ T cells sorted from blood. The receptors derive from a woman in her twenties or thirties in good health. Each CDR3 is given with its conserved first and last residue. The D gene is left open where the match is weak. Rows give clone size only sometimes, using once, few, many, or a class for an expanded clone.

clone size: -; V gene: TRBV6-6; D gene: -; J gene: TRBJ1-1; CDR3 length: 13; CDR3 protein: CASSSGEVTEAFF; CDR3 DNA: TGTGCCAGCAGCTCAGGGGAGGTCACTGAAGCTTTCTTT
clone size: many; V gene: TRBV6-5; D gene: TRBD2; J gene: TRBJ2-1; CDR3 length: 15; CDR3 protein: CASSPLADAYNEQFF; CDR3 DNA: TGTGCCAGCAGCCCACTAGCGGACGCCTACAATGAGCAGTTCTTC
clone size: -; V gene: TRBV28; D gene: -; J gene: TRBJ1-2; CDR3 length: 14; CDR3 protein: CASSLLGREDGYTF; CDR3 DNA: TGTGCCAGCAGTTTATTGGGCAGGGAGGATGGCTACACCTTC
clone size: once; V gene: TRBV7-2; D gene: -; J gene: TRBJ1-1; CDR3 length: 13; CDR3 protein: CASSPEGGAEAFF; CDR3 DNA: TGTGCCAGCAGCCCGGAGGGAGGGGCTGAAGCTTTCTTT
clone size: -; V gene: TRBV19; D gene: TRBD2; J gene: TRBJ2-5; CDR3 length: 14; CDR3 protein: CASRFGAGVETQYF; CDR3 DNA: TGTGCCAGTAGATTCGGAGCGGGAGTAGAGACCCAGTACTTC
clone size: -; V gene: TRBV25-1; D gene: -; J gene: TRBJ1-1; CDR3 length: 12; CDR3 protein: CASSDPGTEAFF; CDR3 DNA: TGTGCCAGCAGTGACCCCGGGACAGAAGCTTTCTTT
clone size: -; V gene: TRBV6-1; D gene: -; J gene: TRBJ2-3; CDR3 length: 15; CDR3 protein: CASSDRTLRTDTQYF; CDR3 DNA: TGTGCCAGCAGTGACAGGACGCTTCGCACAGATACGCAGTATTTT
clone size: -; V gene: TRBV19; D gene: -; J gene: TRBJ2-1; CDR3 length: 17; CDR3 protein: CASSIVPSVSKGNEQFF; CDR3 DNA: TGTGCCAGTAGTATAGTCCCTTCCGTCTCAAAGGGGAATGAGCAGTTCTTC
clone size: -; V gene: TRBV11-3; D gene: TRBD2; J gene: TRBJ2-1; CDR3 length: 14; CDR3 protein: CASSTGLAYNEQFF; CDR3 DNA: TGTGCCAGCAGCACGGGACTAGCCTACAATGAGCAGTTCTTC
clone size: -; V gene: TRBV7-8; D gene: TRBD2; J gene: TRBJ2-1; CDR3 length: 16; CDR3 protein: CASSLEGGGFYNEQFF; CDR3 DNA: TGTGCCAGCAGCTTAGAGGGCGGGGGATTCTACAATGAGCAGTTCTTC
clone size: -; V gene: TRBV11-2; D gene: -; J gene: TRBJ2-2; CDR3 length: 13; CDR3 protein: CASSLVTFGELFF; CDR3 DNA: TGTGCCAGCAGCTTGGTCACTTTCGGGGAGCTGTTTTTT
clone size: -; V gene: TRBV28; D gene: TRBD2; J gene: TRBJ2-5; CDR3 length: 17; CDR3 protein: CASSSGLAGGVQETQYF; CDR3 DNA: TGTGCCAGCAGCTCGGGACTAGCGGGAGGGGTCCAAGAGACCCAGTACTTC
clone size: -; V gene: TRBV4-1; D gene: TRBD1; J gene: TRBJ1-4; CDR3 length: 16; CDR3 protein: CASSQGTGGFGEKLFF; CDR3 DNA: TGCGCCAGCAGCCAGGGGACAGGTGGTTTTGGTGAAAAACTGTTTTTT
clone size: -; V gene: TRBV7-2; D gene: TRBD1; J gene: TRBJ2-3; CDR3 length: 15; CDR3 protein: CASSLGSRGLDTQYF; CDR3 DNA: TGTGCCAGCAGCTTAGGGTCCAGGGGGCTCGATACGCAGTATTTT
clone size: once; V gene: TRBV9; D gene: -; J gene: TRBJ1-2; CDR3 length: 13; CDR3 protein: CASSATDSSGYTF; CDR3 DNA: TGTGCCAGCAGCGCAACCGACTCTAGCGGCTACACCTTC
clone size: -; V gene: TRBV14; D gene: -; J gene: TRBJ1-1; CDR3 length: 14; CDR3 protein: CASSRDLGNTEAFF; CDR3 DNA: TGTGCCAGCAGCCGGGACTTGGGGAACACTGAAGCTTTCTTT
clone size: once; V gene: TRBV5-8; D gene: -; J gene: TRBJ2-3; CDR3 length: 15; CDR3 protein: CASSLVSGSTDTQYF; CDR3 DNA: TGTGCCAGCAGCTTGGTTAGCGGAAGCACAGATACGCAGTATTTT
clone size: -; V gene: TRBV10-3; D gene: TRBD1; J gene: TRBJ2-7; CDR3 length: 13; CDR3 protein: CAISDGTAYEQYF; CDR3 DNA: TGTGCCATCAGTGACGGGACAGCGTACGAGCAGTACTTC
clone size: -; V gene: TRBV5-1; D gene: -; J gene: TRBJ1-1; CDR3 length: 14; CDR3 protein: CASSPDWGGRLAFF; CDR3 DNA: TGCGCCAGCAGCCCTGACTGGGGGGGGCGGTTGGCTTTCTTT
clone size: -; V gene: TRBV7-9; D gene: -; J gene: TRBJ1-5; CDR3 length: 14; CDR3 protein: CASSPGGSNQPQHF; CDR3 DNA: TGTGCCAGCAGCCCTGGAGGCAGCAATCAGCCCCAGCATTTT
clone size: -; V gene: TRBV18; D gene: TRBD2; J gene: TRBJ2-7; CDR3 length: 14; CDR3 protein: CASSPSGSSYEQYF; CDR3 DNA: TGTGCCAGCTCACCTAGCGGGAGTTCTTACGAGCAGTACTTC
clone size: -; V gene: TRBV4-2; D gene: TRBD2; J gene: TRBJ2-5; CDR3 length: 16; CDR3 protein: CASSPITSGGGLTQYF; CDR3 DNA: TGTGCCAGCAGCCCTATCACTAGCGGAGGGGGATTGACCCAGTACTTC
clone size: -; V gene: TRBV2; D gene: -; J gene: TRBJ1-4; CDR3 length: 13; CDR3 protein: CASKRGANEKLFF; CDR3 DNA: TGTGCCAGCAAGAGGGGGGCTAATGAAAAACTGTTTTTT
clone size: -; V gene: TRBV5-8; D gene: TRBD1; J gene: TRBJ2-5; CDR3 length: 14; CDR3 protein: CASSQRTGGETQYF; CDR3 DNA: TGTGCCAGCAGTCAAAGGACAGGGGGAGAGACCCAGTACTTC
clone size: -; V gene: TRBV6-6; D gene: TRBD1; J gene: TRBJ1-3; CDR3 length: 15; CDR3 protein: CASSERQGGGNTIYF; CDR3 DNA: TGTGCCAGCAGTGAGCGACAGGGAGGCGGAAACACCATATATTTT
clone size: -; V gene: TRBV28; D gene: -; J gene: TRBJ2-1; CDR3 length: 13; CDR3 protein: CASRDLSYNEQFF; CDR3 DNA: TGTGCCAGCCGGGACTTGAGCTACAATGAGCAGTTCTTC
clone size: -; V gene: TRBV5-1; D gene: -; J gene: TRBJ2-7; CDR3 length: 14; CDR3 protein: CASSLQQGPYEQYF; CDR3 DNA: TGCGCCAGCAGCCTGCAACAGGGACCCTACGAGCAGTACTTC
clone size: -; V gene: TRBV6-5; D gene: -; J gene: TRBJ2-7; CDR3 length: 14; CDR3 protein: CASSAGQPTGEQYF; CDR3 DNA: TGTGCCAGCAGTGCGGGACAGCCGACGGGAGAGCAGTACTTC
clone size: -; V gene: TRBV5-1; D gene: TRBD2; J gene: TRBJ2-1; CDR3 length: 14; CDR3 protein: CASRLTSDNNEQFF; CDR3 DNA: TGCGCCAGCAGGCTGACTAGCGATAACAATGAGCAGTTCTTC
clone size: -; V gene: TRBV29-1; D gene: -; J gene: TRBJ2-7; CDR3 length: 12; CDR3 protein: CSVVGLAYEQYF; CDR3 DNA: TGCAGCGTTGTGGGGCTGGCCTACGAGCAGTACTTC
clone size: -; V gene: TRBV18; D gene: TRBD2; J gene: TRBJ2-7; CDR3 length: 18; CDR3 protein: CASSPLAGGRSGSYEQYF; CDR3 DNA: TGTGCCAGCTCACCTCTGGCGGGAGGAAGGTCAGGCTCCTACGAGCAGTACTTC
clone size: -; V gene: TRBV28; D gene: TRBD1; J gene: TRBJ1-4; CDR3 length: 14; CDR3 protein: CASSLAGQGEKLFF; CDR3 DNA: TGTGCCAGCAGTTTAGCGGGACAGGGTGAAAAACTGTTTTTT
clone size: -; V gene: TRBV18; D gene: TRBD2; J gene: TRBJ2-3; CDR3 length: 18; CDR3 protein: CASSPTSSGRASTDTQYF; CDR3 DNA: TGTGCCAGCTCACCTACATCTAGCGGGAGGGCCAGCACAGATACGCAGTATTTT
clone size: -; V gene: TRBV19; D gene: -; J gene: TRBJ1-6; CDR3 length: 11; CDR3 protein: CASSIDSPLHF; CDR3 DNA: TGTGCCAGTAGTATAGATTCACCCCTCCACTTT
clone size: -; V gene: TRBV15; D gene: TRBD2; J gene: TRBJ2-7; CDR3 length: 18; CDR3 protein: CATSRGSSGTSGRYEQYF; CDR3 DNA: TGTGCCACCAGCAGAGGCTCCTCCGGGACTAGCGGGAGGTACGAGCAGTACTTC
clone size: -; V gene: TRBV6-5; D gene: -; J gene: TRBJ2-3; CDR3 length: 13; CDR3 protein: CASRISSTDTQYF; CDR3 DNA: TGTGCCAGCAGAATCTCTAGCACAGATACGCAGTATTTT
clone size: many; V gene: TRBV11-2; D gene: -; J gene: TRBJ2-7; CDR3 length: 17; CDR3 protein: CASSVPGPGRRDYEQYF; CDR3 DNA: TGTGCCAGCAGCGTCCCGGGACCGGGCCGGAGGGACTACGAGCAGTACTTC
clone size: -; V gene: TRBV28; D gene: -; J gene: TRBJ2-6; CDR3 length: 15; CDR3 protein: CASVDSNSGANVLTF; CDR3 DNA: TGTGCCAGTGTGGACTCCAACTCTGGGGCCAACGTCCTGACTTTC
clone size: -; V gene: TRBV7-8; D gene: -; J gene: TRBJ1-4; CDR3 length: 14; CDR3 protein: CASSLLGGDEKLFF; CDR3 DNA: TGTGCCAGCAGCTTATTGGGGGGCGATGAAAAACTGTTTTTT
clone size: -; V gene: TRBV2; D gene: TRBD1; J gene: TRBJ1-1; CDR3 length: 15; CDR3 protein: CASSERGQMNTEAFF; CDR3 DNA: TGTGCCAGCAGTGAACGGGGACAGATGAACACTGAAGCTTTCTTT
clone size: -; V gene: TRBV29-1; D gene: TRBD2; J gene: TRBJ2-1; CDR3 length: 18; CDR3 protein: CSVGLQGGGLADYNEQFF; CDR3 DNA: TGCAGCGTTGGGTTACAGGGGGGTGGACTAGCGGACTACAATGAGCAGTTCTTC
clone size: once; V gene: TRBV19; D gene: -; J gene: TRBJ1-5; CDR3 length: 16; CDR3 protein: CASSLYGGGQYQPQHF; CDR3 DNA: TGTGCCAGTAGCCTATACGGAGGCGGACAGTATCAGCCCCAGCATTTT
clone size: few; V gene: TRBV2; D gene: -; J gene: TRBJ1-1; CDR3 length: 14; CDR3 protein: CASSGTAGGTEAFF; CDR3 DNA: TGTGCCAGCAGTGGCACGGCCGGGGGCACTGAAGCTTTCTTT
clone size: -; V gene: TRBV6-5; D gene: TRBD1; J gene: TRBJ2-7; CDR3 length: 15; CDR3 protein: CASSFSGQGYHEQYF; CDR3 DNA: TGTGCCAGCAGTTTCTCGGGACAGGGTTATCACGAGCAGTACTTC
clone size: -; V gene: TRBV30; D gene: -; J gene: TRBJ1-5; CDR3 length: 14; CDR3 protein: CAWRGQGLGQPQHF; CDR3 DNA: TGTGCCTGGAGAGGTCAGGGGCTGGGTCAGCCCCAGCATTTT
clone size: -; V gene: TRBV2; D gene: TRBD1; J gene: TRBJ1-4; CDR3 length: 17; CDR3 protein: CASSEIQGGGTNEKLFF; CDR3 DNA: TGTGCCAGCAGCGAAATACAGGGGGGAGGAACTAATGAAAAACTGTTTTTT
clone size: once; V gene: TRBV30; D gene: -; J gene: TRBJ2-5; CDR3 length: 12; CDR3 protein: CAWSRGGETQYF; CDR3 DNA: TGTGCCTGGAGTCGAGGGGGGGAGACCCAGTACTTC
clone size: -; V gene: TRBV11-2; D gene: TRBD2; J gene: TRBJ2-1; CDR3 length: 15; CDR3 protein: CASSLKREGRYEQFF; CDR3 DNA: TGTGCCAGCAGCTTGAAACGGGAGGGCCGCTATGAGCAGTTCTTC